Following are 23 T cell receptor beta chains from one sample sequenced in a study of cytomegalovirus exposure and HLA in healthy donors. Use of 60 Vbeta and 13 Jbeta primers characterized the PCR. Here immunoSEQ multiplex PCR was the method, and the copy in TCRdb shows in-frame clones only, minus some. The table includes some 250,000 clones, about 80% detected once. Sample: PBMCs. Receptors were obtained from a middle-aged woman in good health and CMV-seropositive.

The chain joins TRBV9 to TRBJ2-7; maybe TRBD1 (6 bases). CDR3 length: 13 amino acids. Germline V CDR1 and CDR2: SGDLS, YYNGEE. The V and J ends lost 4 bases and 6 bases respectively, with 14 bases between them. The CDR3 loop reads CASSPRTVAEQYF. The CDR3 nucleotides read TGTGCCAGCAGCCCTCGGACAGTTGCCGAGCAGTACTTC. The complete variable domain, with remaining parts taken from reference TRBV9 and TRBJ2-7, reads DSGVTQTPKHLITATGQRVTLRCSPRSGDLSVYWYQQSLDQGLQFLIQYYNGEERAKGNILERFSAQQFPDLHSELNLSSLELGDSALYFCASSPRTVAEQYFGPGTRLTVT.

This clone was seen a few times. The J gene is TRBJ2-7, the V gene TRBV30; 7 nucleotides agree with TRBD2. CDR3 length: 15 residues. J was trimmed by 1 base and V by 0 bases; bases with no gene match: 6. Looked up from germline, CDR1 is GTSNPN and CDR2 is SVGIG (reference sequence). CDR3 nucleotide sequence: TGTGCCTGGAGTGTTCGGCTAGCGGCATCCTACGAGCAGTACTTC. Protein product: CAWSVRLAASYEQYF.

V gene TRBV5-1 combines with J gene TRBJ1-6; 8 positions match TRBD1. Per the germline V gene, CDR1 is SGHRS and CDR2 is YFSETQ. V gave up 4 bases and J gave up 11 bases; unmatched junction bases: 14. The CDR3 has 16 residues. CDR3 residues: CASSAGGRIEGAPLHF. DNA of the CDR3: TGCGCCAGCAGCGCAGGGGGCCGCATTGAGGGAGCACCCCTCCACTTT.

This rearrangement joins TRBV30 to TRBJ1-5; D gene ambiguous. Germline V gene lookup returns CDR1 GTSNPN and CDR2 SVGIG (reference sequence). The length of the CDR3 is 14 residues. Trimming took off 0 bases at V and 5 bases at J, with 11 bases between the two ends. CDR3 coding DNA: TGTGCCTGGAGTGTACGGACTATGGATCAGCCCCAGCATTTT. Encoded protein: CAWSVRTMDQPQHF.

The chain combines TRBV30 with TRBJ1-2, with D tentatively TRBD1 (5 bases). CDR1 and CDR2 from the germline V gene are GTSNPN and SVGIG (reference sequence). V lost 2 bases to trimming and J lost 12 bases, with 16 bases between them. CDR3 length equals 12 residues. CDR3 DNA sequence: TGTGCCTGGAGTCGGGACTGGCTTTACGACACCTTC. It translates to CAWSRDWLYDTF. Together with reference TRBV30 and TRBJ1-2, the CDR3 gives the full variable domain: SQTIHQWPATLVQPVGSPLSLECTVEGTSNPNLYWYRQAAGRGLQLLFYSVGIGQISSEVPQNLSASRPQDRQFILSSKKLLLSDSGFYLCAWSRDWLYDTFGSGTRLTVV.

The chain employs TRBV28 and TRBJ2-1, with TRBD2 identical over 12 bases. Germline CDR1 reads MDHEN; CDR2 reads SYDVKM. Germline trimming cut 3 bases from V and 8 bases from J; bases unmatched to any gene: 8. CDR3 length: 16 amino acids. This CDR3 reads CASSFGLAGNLHEQFF. For the CDR3, the DNA is TGTGCCAGCAGTTTCGGACTAGCGGGAAACTTGCATGAGCAGTTCTTC. The variable domain in full, with the rest retrieved from reference TRBV28 and TRBJ2-1, is DVKVTQSSRYLVKRTGEKVFLECVQDMDHENMFWYRQDPGLGLRLIYFSYDVKMKEKGDIPEGYSVSREKKERFSLILESASTNQTSMYLCASSFGLAGNLHEQFFGPGTRLTVL.

This sequence joins TRBV4-1 and TRBJ2-1; 10 bases align to TRBD2. The trim removed 0 bases at V and 9 bases at J, leaving 11 bases unmatched. The CDR3 extends over 17 amino acids. Germline CDR1 and CDR2: MGHRA and YSYEKL. The CDR3 DNA reads TGCGCCAGCAGCCAAGAGGGAAGCGGGAGGGTTAGGGGTGAGCAGTTCTTC. It yields the protein CASSQEGSGRVRGEQFF.

The chain couples TRBV19 to TRBJ2-7; 7 nucleotides agree with TRBD1. Germline assignment: CDR1 LNHDA and CDR2 SQIVND (reference sequence). The CDR3 has 15 amino acids. V was clipped by 6 bases and J by 1 base; unmatched bases: 9. The CDR3 DNA reads as TGTGCCAGTAGGGAAGCCGGACAGGATTCCTACGAGCAGTACTTC. Its translation: CASREAGQDSYEQYF. Full variable domain (remainder filled in from reference TRBV19 and TRBJ2-7): DGGITQSPKYLFRKEGQNVTLSCEQNLNHDAMYWYRQDPGQGLRLIYYSQIVNDFQKGDIAEGYSVSREKKESFPLTVTSAQKNPTAFYLCASREAGQDSYEQYFGPGTRLTVT.

The J gene is TRBJ2-3, the V gene TRBV6-5; D not certain. V was clipped by 0 bases and J by 5 bases, with 9 bases between them. The CDR3 is 14 residues long. Germline V gene sequence: CDR1 MNHEY, CDR2 SVGAGI. CDR3 sequence reads: CASSYSIPIDTQYF. The CDR3 DNA reads as TGTGCCAGCAGTTACTCGATCCCTATAGATACGCAGTATTTT.

The chain is built from TRBV29-1 and TRBJ1-1; D not resolved. CDR1 SQVTM and CDR2 ANQGSEA come from the germline V gene. V lost 7 bases and J lost 1, with 13 bases in between. This CDR3 is 13 amino acids long. The CDR3 DNA sequence: TGCAGCGCATTAAAACCAGGGAACACTGAAGCTTTCTTT. As protein: CSALKPGNTEAFF.

V is TRBV5-6 and J is TRBJ1-4; the D is unclear. From germline, CDR1 is SGHDT and CDR2 YYEEEE. Trimming took 2 bases from V and 8 from J, leaving 16 bases between them. The CDR3 is made up of 15 amino acids. The CDR3 DNA reads TGTGCCAGCAGCTTATTAAGCACGGCCAGGGAAAAACTGTTTTTT. It specifies CASSLLSTAREKLFF.

In its sample, this clone was seen a few times. The rearrangement joins TRBV19 to TRBJ2-1, with 7 bases fitting TRBD2. The germline CDR1 and CDR2 sequences are LNHDA and SQIVND (reference sequence). CDR3 length: 16 residues. J lost 0 bases, V lost 5 bases, and 7 bases had no gene match. CDR3 in amino acids: CASSPAGGSSYNEQFF. The CDR3 DNA follows: TGTGCCAGTAGTCCCGCCGGGGGGAGCTCCTACAATGAGCAGTTCTTC.

The chain has TRBV9 and TRBJ1-1, with no clear D. Trimming removed 4 bases from V and 3 bases from J, with 16 bases in between. Germline V gene sequence: CDR1 SGDLS, CDR2 YYNGEE. The CDR3 runs to 15 residues. In nucleotides, the CDR3 is TGTGCCAGCAGCTCGTATGACGGGTTATACACTGAAGCTTTCTTT. Its translation is CASSSYDGLYTEAFF.

The genes are TRBV29-1 and TRBJ1-1; a possible D gene is TRBD1 (6 bases). Germline CDR1 is SQVTM and CDR2 is ANQGSEA. Trimming shortened V by 4 bases and J by 0 bases, and 12 bases separated the two germline ends. The CDR3 is 14 residues long. DNA for the CDR3: TGCAGCGTTGTACAGGGTGGGATGAACACTGAAGCTTTCTTT. Translating it yields CSVVQGGMNTEAFF.

This rearrangement joins TRBV19 to TRBJ1-5; 9 bases are shared with TRBD1. Germline-derived CDR1 and CDR2 are LNHDA and SQIVND (reference sequence). The CDR3 is 11 amino acids. V was clipped by 8 bases and J by 13 bases; unmatched bases: 6. CDR3 nucleotide sequence: TGTGCCAGTCGGACAGGGGACTATCAGCATTTT. Its protein product is CASRTGDYQHF.

This sequence joins TRBV19 and TRBJ2-7; a weak D match, TRBD1 (6 bases). Trimming took off 6 bases at V and 0 bases at J, with 12 bases between the two ends. The CDR3 is 14 amino acids. Germline CDR1 is LNHDA and CDR2 is SQIVND (reference sequence). This CDR3 reads CASSRQVSSYEQYF. The CDR3 DNA reads TGTGCCAGTAGCCGACAGGTCAGCTCCTACGAGCAGTACTTC.

The genes are TRBV29-1 and TRBJ1-2; no reliable D call. Per germline, CDR1 SQVTM and CDR2 ANQGSEA. Trimming cost V 5 bases and J 7 bases, with 11 bases left between them. The CDR3 consists of 11 residues. The CDR3 loop is CSVTGAAGYTF. The CDR3, as DNA: TGCAGCGTTACCGGCGCGGCTGGCTACACCTTC.

The chain has TRBV7-2 and TRBJ1-2; D is uncertain. The V and J ends lost 1 base and 6 bases respectively, with 9 bases between them. Germline V gene lookup returns CDR1 SGHTA and CDR2 FQGNSA. This CDR3 spans 13 amino acids. CDR3 bases: TGTGCCAGCAGCTTAGGGCAGCGGAATGGCTACACCTTC. This translates into CASSLGQRNGYTF.

The V call is TRBV9, the J call TRBJ1-1; D perhaps matches TRBD1 (5 bases). V lost 0 bases to trimming and J lost 4 bases, with 13 bases between them. There are 15 residues in the CDR3. Germline-derived CDR1 and CDR2 are SGDLS and YYNGEE. In DNA form, the CDR3 reads TGTGCCAGCAGCGTAGCCGATCGCGGGGGCACTGAAGCTTTCTTT. Its protein is CASSVADRGGTEAFF. Full variable domain (remainder filled in from reference TRBV9 and TRBJ1-1): DSGVTQTPKHLITATGQRVTLRCSPRSGDLSVYWYQQSLDQGLQFLIQYYNGEERAKGNILERFSAQQFPDLHSELNLSSLELGDSALYFCASSVADRGGTEAFFGQGTRLTVV.

The sample holds one count of this clone. The chain is built from TRBV6-5 and TRBJ2-1, with a possible D match to TRBD1 (6 bases). V was pared by 2 bases and J by 7 bases, with 9 bases between. CDR3 length: 13 amino acids. CDR1 is MNHEY and CDR2 is SVGAGI in the germline V gene. CDR3: CASSYEGHNEQFF. CDR3 nucleotide sequence: TGTGCCAGCAGTTACGAGGGACATAATGAGCAGTTCTTC.

The chain carries TRBV27 and TRBJ2-3, with 11 bases identical to TRBD2. Germline CDR1 is MNHEY and CDR2 is SMNVEV (reference sequence). This CDR3 region has 16 residues. The V and J ends lost 5 bases and 6 bases, in that order; junction bases with no gene match: 10. In nucleotides, the CDR3 is TGTGCCAGCAGTCAAAAAATAGCGGGAGGGCCTGATACGCAGTATTTT. Its protein is CASSQKIAGGPDTQYF.

This CDR3 reads CASSFLTGEEKPLHF. CDR3 nucleotide sequence: TGCGCCAGCAGCTTCTTGACAGGGGAGGAAAAACCCCTCCACTTT. This sequence joins TRBV5-1 and TRBJ1-6; 8 bases are a match to TRBD1. V lost 2 bases, J lost 12 bases, and 10 bases stayed unmatched. The CDR3 has 15 amino acids. Germline CDR1 SGHRS, CDR2 YFSETQ.

The chain couples TRBV2 to TRBJ2-1; weak D call: TRBD2 (6 bases). Per the germline V gene, CDR1 is SNHLY and CDR2 is FYNNEI. Trimming took 6 bases from V and 0 from J, leaving 12 bases between them. This CDR3 is built from 15 residues. For the CDR3, the DNA is TGTGCCAGCAGCCGGGGGACCGGCTCCTACAATGAGCAGTTCTTC. Protein product: CASSRGTGSYNEQFF.